Described below is a single T cell receptor beta chain sequence and its context. The authors' processing: It was from reference gene primer amplification that nucleated cell counts were estimated. Here immunoSEQ multiplex PCR was the method, and the copy in TCRdb shows in-frame clones only, minus some. That table supplies the V and J calls and clone size; D and trimming were determined from the DNA. The table shows 23,000 or so clones, with roughly 89% occurring only once. V lost 2 bases, J lost 2 bases, and 10 bases lay in between. Germline V gives CDR1 ENHRY, CDR2 SYGVKD. This CDR3 has 14 residues. The data belong to a study of blood T cell repertoires in COVID-19. Study-level information: Samples of COVID-19 (acute and convalescent) were obtained from the United States, Italy and Spain. The analysed material was cDNA or gDNA that came from T cells, B-cell-depleted T cells, or PBMCs.

The material sequenced was peripheral blood. The clonotype comes from a woman aged 70-85 years with active COVID-19. The rearrangement links TRBV10-3 to TRBJ2-7; no definite D call. The CDR3 DNA is TGTGCCATCAGTGAGGATGTCAGGCCCTACGAGCAGTACTTC. This gives the protein CAISEDVRPYEQYF.